Below are 21 T cell receptor beta chains sequenced from a single sample in a study of blood T cell repertoires in COVID-19. Only in-frame clones appear in the TCRdb table, and some are missing; sequencing was by immunoSEQ multiplex PCR. This sample carries roughly 100,000 clones, 75% to 90% of them seen once, and the ten largest clones take just under 4.5%. The sequenced material came from peripheral blood. Source of these receptors: a human donor in a cohort sampled during active COVID-19.

The genes are TRBV7-2 and TRBJ2-7, with D possibly TRBD1 on 6 matching bases. CDR1 and CDR2 from the germline V gene are SGHTA and FQGNSA. The CDR3 contains 15 residues. V was trimmed by 5 bases and J by 3 bases, leaving 17 bases between them. The chain's CDR3 is CASSREYRVLYEQYF. The CDR3 region has the DNA TGTGCCAGCAGCCGGGAATACAGGGTCCTCTACGAGCAGTACTTC.

The genes are TRBV2 and TRBJ2-3; 12 bases are shared with TRBD2. Germline trimming cut 7 bases from V and 4 bases from J; bases unmatched to any gene: 9. Germline-derived CDR1 and CDR2 are SNHLY and FYNNEI. The CDR3 contains 16 residues. CDR3 sequence (DNA): TGTGCCAGCACCGAAGCTAGCGGGGGGGCCGCAGATACGCAGTATTTT. Residues: CASTEASGGAADTQYF.

V and J are TRBV6-2 or TRBV6-3 and TRBJ1-5, with 8 bases matching TRBD1. After removal of 0 bases from V and 6 bases from J, the junction contained 4 bases not matched to a gene. This CDR3 comprises 15 residues. CDR1 and CDR2 from the germline V gene are MNHEY and SVGEGT. CDR3 amino acids: CASSYSGQGGQPQHF. CDR3 coding DNA: TGTGCCAGCAGTTACTCAGGACAGGGTGGTCAGCCCCAGCATTTT.

This sequence joins TRBV7-2 and TRBJ2-5; TRBD1 is a possible D gene (5 bases). V lost 5 bases to trimming and J lost 7 bases, with 17 bases between them. CDR3 length equals 14 residues. In germline, CDR1 is SGHTA, CDR2 FQGNSA. The CDR3 nucleotides read TGTGCCAGCAGCCCGAGGAGACAGCTTGGGACCCAGTACTTC. This sequence encodes CASSPRRQLGTQYF.

This clone was seen only once. CDR3 region: CASSRTSGGGETQYF. The CDR3 coding sequence is TGTGCCAGCTCACGGACTAGCGGGGGAGGAGAGACCCAGTACTTC. The rearrangement joins TRBV18 to TRBJ2-5, with 13 bases identical to TRBD2. The CDR3 has 15 residues. V was clipped by 4 bases and J by 4 bases; unmatched bases: 3. The germline V gene encodes CDR1 KGHSH and CDR2 LQKENI.

This chain uses TRBV18 with TRBJ1-2, with D hard to call. The CDR3 loop spans 14 amino acids. Germline CDR1 is KGHSH and CDR2 is LQKENI. V gave up 0 bases and J gave up 8 bases, with 13 bases separating them. The CDR3 spells CASSPPSGARGYTF. The CDR3 coding sequence is TGTGCCAGCTCACCACCGTCTGGCGCGAGGGGCTACACCTTC.

V usage is TRBV6-5 and J usage is TRBJ1-1, with 8 bases lining up with TRBD1. The ends lost 5 bases at V and 10 bases at J; junction bases unmatched: 9. Per germline, CDR1 MNHEY and CDR2 SVGAGI. The CDR3 is 13 residues long. The CDR3 region is CASSPDRGLRAFF. In DNA, the CDR3 is TGTGCCAGCAGTCCAGACAGGGGACTTAGAGCTTTCTTT.

V gene TRBV7-9 combines with J gene TRBJ2-1; D possibly corresponds to TRBD1 (6 bases). CDR1 SEHNR and CDR2 FQNEAQ come from the germline V gene (reference sequence). The CDR3 totals 18 residues. With 7 bases removed from V and 3 bases from J, the gap between germline ends came to 25 bases. The CDR3 spells CASTLQSSRDNSYNEQFF. The CDR3 DNA follows: TGTGCCAGCACCCTTCAATCTTCCCGGGACAACAGCTACAATGAGCAGTTCTTC.

The genes are TRBV19 and TRBJ2-3, with 9 bases matching TRBD1. Germline-derived CDR1 and CDR2 are LNHDA and SQIVND (reference sequence). V gave up 6 bases and J gave up 4 bases; unmatched junction bases: 5. The CDR3 has 14 residues. The CDR3 DNA reads as TGTGCCAGTAGCCACAGGGGGCTGGCAGATACGCAGTATTTT. It encodes CASSHRGLADTQYF. Combining the CDR3 with reference TRBV19 and TRBJ2-3 gives the whole variable domain DGGITQSPKYLFRKEGQNVTLSCEQNLNHDAMYWYRQDPGQGLRLIYYSQIVNDFQKGDIAEGYSVSREKKESFPLTVTSAQKNPTAFYLCASSHRGLADTQYFGPGTRLTVL.

The rearrangement joins TRBV19 to TRBJ1-2; tentative D call: TRBD1 (5 bases). The germline V gene has CDR1 LNHDA and CDR2 SQIVND (reference sequence). V gave up 6 bases and J gave up 0 bases, with 17 bases separating them. This CDR3 is built from 16 residues. The CDR3 loop is CASRDHRSDPNYGYTF. The CDR3, as DNA: TGTGCCAGTAGAGACCACAGGAGCGACCCTAACTATGGCTACACCTTC.

The chain is built from TRBV13 and TRBJ2-2; a weak D match, TRBD2 (5 bases). CDR1 is PRHDT, CDR2 FYEKMQ, per germline (reference sequence). CDR3 size: 13 residues. The V and J ends lost 3 bases and 14 bases respectively, with 16 bases between them. Here the CDR3 reads CASSFVGIRELFF. CDR3 DNA: TGTGCCAGCAGCTTTGTCGGGATTCGAGAACTGTTTTTT.

The chain links TRBV5-8 to TRBJ2-7; a weak D match, TRBD1 (5 bases). V was trimmed by 3 bases and J by 2 bases, leaving 12 bases between them. Germline V lookup: CDR1 SGHTS, CDR2 YDEGEE. The CDR3 has 14 amino acids. CDR3 region: CASSWGRGTYEQYF. CDR3 coding DNA: TGTGCCAGCAGCTGGGGAAGGGGTACCTACGAGCAGTACTTC.

The genes are TRBV7-6 and TRBJ2-1, with TRBD1 matching over 7 bases. Germline V gives CDR1 SGHVS, CDR2 FNYEAQ. The CDR3 runs 15 residues. The ends lost 5 bases at V and 9 bases at J; junction bases unmatched: 13. The CDR3 loop reads CASSPMTGSRGEQFF. The CDR3 region has the DNA TGTGCCAGCAGCCCTATGACAGGGTCGAGGGGTGAGCAGTTCTTC.

This chain uses TRBV20-1 with TRBJ1-6; TRBD1 matches 10 bases. Germline V lookup: CDR1 DFQATT, CDR2 SNEGSKA (reference sequence). Trimming cost V 4 bases and J 9 bases; bases outside gene matches: 3. The CDR3 extends over 13 amino acids. The CDR3 region has the DNA TGCAGTGCTAATGACAGGGGGCTTTCACCCCTCCACTTT. Protein sequence: CSANDRGLSPLHF.

The rearrangement uses TRBV2 and TRBJ1-1, with TRBD1 matching 9 bases. Germline V gene data show CDR1 as SNHLY and CDR2 as FYNNEI. V was clipped by 7 bases and J by 5 bases; unmatched bases: 8. The CDR3 extends over 14 amino acids. The CDR3 nucleotides are TGTGCCAGCAATACAGGACAGGGGATTACTGAAGCTTTCTTT. It translates to CASNTGQGITEAFF.

The chain is built from TRBV18 and TRBJ2-5; tentatively, D is TRBD1 (6 bases). Trimming took 3 bases from V and 3 from J, leaving 20 bases between them. The CDR3 has 17 residues. The germline V gene encodes CDR1 KGHSH and CDR2 LQKENI. DNA of the CDR3: TGTGCCAGCTCACCGGGTAGGATTGGTAGGACAGAAGAGACCCAGTACTTC. Amino acids: CASSPGRIGRTEETQYF.

The rearrangement joins TRBV10-3 to TRBJ1-2, with D perhaps TRBD1 (6 bases). The germline CDR1 and CDR2 sequences are ENHRY and SYGVKD. Deletions cut 0 bases from V and 1 base from J, with 15 bases between. This CDR3 contains 17 residues. CDR3 nucleotide sequence: TGTGCCATCAGTGAGTCCGTCTTGCAGGGGAGTAACTATGGCTACACCTTC. Protein: CAISESVLQGSNYGYTF.

The chain combines TRBV9 with TRBJ1-2; tentatively, D is TRBD1 (5 bases). Germline CDR1 reads SGDLS; CDR2 reads YYNGEE. The CDR3 runs to 16 residues. V was pared by 2 bases and J by 0 bases, with 14 bases between. This chain's CDR3 is CASSVSQGTANYGYTF. The CDR3, as DNA: TGTGCCAGCAGCGTTTCCCAGGGAACGGCTAACTATGGCTACACCTTC.

This sequence joins TRBV28 and TRBJ2-1; TRBD2 matches 11 bases. This CDR3 is 17 amino acids long. The junction had 11 bases not matched to a gene; V was cut back by 3 bases and J by 7 bases. Per the germline V gene, CDR1 is MDHEN and CDR2 is SYDVKM. The CDR3 sequence is CASSFLNLAGGENEQFF. Written as DNA, the CDR3 is TGTGCCAGCAGTTTCCTGAATCTAGCGGGGGGTGAGAATGAGCAGTTCTTC.

This chain links TRBV11-3 with TRBJ2-3, with TRBD2 matching over 7 bases. CDR3 length: 14 amino acids. With 5 bases clipped from V and 5 bases from J, the junction kept 7 bases outside the gene matches. CDR1 SGHNT and CDR2 YENEEA come from the germline V gene. CDR3 DNA: TGTGCCAGCAGCCAGACTAGCCTAGGAGATACGCAGTATTTT. Its protein is CASSQTSLGDTQYF.

This sequence joins TRBV19 and TRBJ1-3; 8 bases are a match to TRBD1. With V trimmed by 5 bases and J by 0 bases, 6 bases remained unmatched. Germline CDR1 and CDR2: LNHDA and SQIVND (reference sequence). The CDR3 sequence is 16 residues long. The CDR3 is CASSFRQGNSGNTIYF. CDR3 bases: TGTGCCAGTAGTTTCCGACAGGGGAACTCTGGAAACACCATATATTTT.